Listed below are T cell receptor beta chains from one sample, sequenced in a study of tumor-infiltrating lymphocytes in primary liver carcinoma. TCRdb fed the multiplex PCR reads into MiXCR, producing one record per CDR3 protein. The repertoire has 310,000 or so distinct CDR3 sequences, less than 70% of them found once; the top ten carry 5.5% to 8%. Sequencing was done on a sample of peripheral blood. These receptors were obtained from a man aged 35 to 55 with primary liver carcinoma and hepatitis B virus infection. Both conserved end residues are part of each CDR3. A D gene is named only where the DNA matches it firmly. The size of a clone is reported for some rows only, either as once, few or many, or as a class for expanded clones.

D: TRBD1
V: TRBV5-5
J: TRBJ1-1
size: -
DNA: TGTGCCAGCTTTTGGACAGGGGCGAACACTGAAGCTTTCTTT
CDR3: CASFWTGANTEAFF

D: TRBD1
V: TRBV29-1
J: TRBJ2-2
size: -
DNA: TGCAGCCTTGGTCGCCGGGACAGGGAAAACACCGGGGAGCTGCTTTTT
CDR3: CSLGRRDRENTGELLF

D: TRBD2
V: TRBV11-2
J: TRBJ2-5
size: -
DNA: TGTGCCAGCAGCATATCTAGCGGACGAGAGACCCAGTACTTC
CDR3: CASSISSGRETQYF

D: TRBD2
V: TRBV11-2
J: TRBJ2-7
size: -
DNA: TGCGCCAGCAGCGGACTAGCGGGGGGCGACCAGTACTTC
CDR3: CASSGLAGGDQYF

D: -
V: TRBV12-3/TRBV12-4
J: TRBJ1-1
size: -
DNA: TGTGACAGCACTTCGGCCGCGAGAGAAGCTTTCTTT
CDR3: CDSTSAAREAFF

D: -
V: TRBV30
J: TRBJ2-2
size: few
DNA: TGTGCCTGGAGTGTAGAGGGCACCGGGGAGCTGTTTTTT
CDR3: CAWSVEGTGELFF

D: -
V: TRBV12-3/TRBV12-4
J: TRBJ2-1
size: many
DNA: TGTGCCAGCAGTTTAGCTCAGCCCGGAGGTTATGAGCAGTTCTTC
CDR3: CASSLAQPGGYEQFF

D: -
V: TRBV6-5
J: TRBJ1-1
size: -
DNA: TGTGTCAGCAGTTACGGTGGGGTGAACACTGAAGCTTTCTTT
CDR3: CVSSYGGVNTEAFF

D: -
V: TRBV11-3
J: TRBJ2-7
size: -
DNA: TGTGCGAGCAGGTTAGATCCCCCCCACGAGCAGTACTTC
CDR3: CASRLDPPHEQYF

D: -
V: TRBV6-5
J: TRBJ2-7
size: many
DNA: TGTGCCAGCAGTTTTCTTGACGAGCAGTACTTC
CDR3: CASSFLDEQYF

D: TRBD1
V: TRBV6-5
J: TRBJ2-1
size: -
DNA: TGTACCAGCAGTTCGGACAGGTACAATGAGCAGTTCTTC
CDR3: CTSSSDRYNEQFF

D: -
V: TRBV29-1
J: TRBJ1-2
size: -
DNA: TGCAGCTTTGATAGCGTTAACTATGGCTACACCTTC
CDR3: CSFDSVNYGYTF

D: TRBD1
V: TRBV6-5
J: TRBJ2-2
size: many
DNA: TGTGCCAGCAGAGGGACAGGCATCACCGGGGAGCTGTTTTTT
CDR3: CASRGTGITGELFF

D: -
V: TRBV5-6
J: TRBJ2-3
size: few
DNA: TGTGCCAGCAGCTCTACTAGCTCCACGACGCAGTATTTT
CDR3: CASSSTSSTTQYF

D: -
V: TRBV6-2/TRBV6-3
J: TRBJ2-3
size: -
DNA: TGTGCCAGCAGACAAAGGGGCTCCCCGGCAGATACGCAGTATTTT
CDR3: CASRQRGSPADTQYF

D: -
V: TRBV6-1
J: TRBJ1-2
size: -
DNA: TGTGCCGGCAGTGAATATGGAGGGAACTATGGCTACACCTTC
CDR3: CAGSEYGGNYGYTF

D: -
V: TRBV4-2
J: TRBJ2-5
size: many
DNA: TGTGCCAGCAGCCATTCGGCCGTAAAACAAGAGACCCAGTACTTC
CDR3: CASSHSAVKQETQYF

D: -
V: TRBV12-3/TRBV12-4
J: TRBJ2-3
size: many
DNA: TGTGCCAGCAGTGGGTCAACTAGAGCGGTGTCAGATACGCAGTATTTT
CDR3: CASSGSTRAVSDTQYF

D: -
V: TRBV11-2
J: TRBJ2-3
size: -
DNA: TGTGCCAGCAGCTTAGAAACTGAGAGGGGAAAACGAGATACGCATTATTTT
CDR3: CASSLETERGKRDTHYF

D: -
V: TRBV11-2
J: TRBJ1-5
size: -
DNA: TGTGCCAGCAGCGCGTCAGAGGGTGCCGGAATGACAGTTACGCAGCATTTT
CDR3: CASSASEGAGMTVTQHF

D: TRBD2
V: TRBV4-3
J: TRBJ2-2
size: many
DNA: TGCGCCAGCAGCCAATCACCTAGCGGGAACACCGGGGAGCTGTTTTTT
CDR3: CASSQSPSGNTGELFF

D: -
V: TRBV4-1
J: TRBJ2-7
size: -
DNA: TGCGGCAGCAGCCAAGACGAGGCTAGAATCATCGAGCAGTACTTC
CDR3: CGSSQDEARIIEQYF

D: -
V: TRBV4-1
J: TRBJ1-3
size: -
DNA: TGCGCCAGCAGCCAAGTCCGTGGCTCTGGAAACACCATATATTTT
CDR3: CASSQVRGSGNTIYF